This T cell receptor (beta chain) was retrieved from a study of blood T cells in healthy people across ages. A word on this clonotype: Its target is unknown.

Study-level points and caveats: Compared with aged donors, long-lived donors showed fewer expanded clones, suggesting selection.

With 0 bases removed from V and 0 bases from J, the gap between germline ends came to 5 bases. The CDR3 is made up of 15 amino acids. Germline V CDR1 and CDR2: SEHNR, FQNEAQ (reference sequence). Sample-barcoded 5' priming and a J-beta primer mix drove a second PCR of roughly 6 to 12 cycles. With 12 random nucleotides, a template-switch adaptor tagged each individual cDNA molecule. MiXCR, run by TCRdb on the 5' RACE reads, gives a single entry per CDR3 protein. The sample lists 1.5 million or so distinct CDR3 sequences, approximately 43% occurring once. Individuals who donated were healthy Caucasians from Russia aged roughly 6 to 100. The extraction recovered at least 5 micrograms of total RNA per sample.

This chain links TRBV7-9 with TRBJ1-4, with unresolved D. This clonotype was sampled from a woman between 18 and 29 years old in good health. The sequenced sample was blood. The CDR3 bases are TGTGCCAGCAGCTTAGCCAGTTCAACTAATGAAAAACTGTTTTTT. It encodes CASSLASSTNEKLFF.